The clone carrying this T cell receptor beta chain was counted between two and nine times. What it binds is unknown. CDR1 is MNHEY, CDR2 SMNVEV, per germline (reference sequence). Trimming removed 0 bases from V and 9 bases from J, with 6 bases in between. This CDR3 contains 13 residues. The sample originates from a study of CD8 T cells in ankylosing spondylitis. TCRdb passed the 5' RACE reads through MiXCR, listing each CDR3 protein once. This sample carries roughly 190,000 distinct CDR3 sequences, 9.5% to 15% of them seen once, and the ten largest clones take 16%. Regarding the study as a whole: Some of the motif variants had earlier been found in reactive arthritis patients' fluid and blood. Made up of 7 to 9 highly homologous variants, a TCR beta motif appeared characteristic of ankylosing spondylitis blood. Reportedly, significant enrichment of disease-linked clones occurred in matched ankylosing spondylitis synovial fluid.

The sample was blood, either unsorted or a sorted T cell fraction (not recorded which). This sequence originates from a male donor with ankylosing spondylitis or in good health (not recorded which). The chain has TRBV27 and TRBJ1-6; D unclear. The chain's CDR3 is CASSLSDGSPLHF. CDR3 DNA sequence: TGTGCCAGCAGTTTATCGGATGGTTCACCCCTCCACTTT.